The 20 T cell receptor beta chains below were found in one sample sequenced in a study of blood T cells in healthy people across ages (dated by TCRdb to about 2015). The receptor library was made with 5' RACE. Instrument used: Illumina HiSeq 2500. A second roughly 6 to 11 cycle PCR used a sample-barcoded 5' primer and a J-beta primer mix. TCRdb reran the public reads through fastp at Q25 and MiXCR, keeping productive beta chains. Identical CDR3 proteins give one entry, which carries the most common genes and DNA. This sample gives about a million distinct CDR3 sequences in total; 35% to 40% of them show up just once. The biggest ten clones account for 13% of the sample. Sequencing was done on a sample of blood. The receptors come from a man in his late teens or twenties in good health.

The table lists this clonotype with a few counts. The chain links TRBV7-9 to TRBJ1-2; D ambiguous. CDR3 length: 15 residues. CDR1 is SEHNR and CDR2 is FQNEAQ in the germline V gene (reference sequence). Trimming removed 5 bases at V and 1 base at J, with 14 bases between. CDR3 DNA: TGTGCCAGCAGCCCCCAGGACGGCGATAACTATGGCTACACCTTC. Translating gives CASSPQDGDNYGYTF. Combining the CDR3 with reference TRBV7-9 and TRBJ1-2 gives the whole variable domain DTGVSQNPRHKITKRGQNVTFRCDPISEHNRLYWYRQTLGQGPEFLTYFQNEAQLEKSRLLSDRFSAERPKGSFSTLEIQRTEQGDSAMYLCASSPQDGDNYGYTFGSGTRLTVV.

The chain uses TRBV10-3 and TRBJ2-1; D is undetermined. This CDR3 comprises 13 residues. Deletions cut 2 bases from V and 4 bases from J, with 6 bases between. Looked up from germline, CDR1 is ENHRY and CDR2 is SYGVKD. As DNA, the CDR3 is TGTGCCATCAGTGAGACTCTTTACAATGAGCAGTTCTTC. This translates into CAISETLYNEQFF.

In regard to this clonotype: The junction does not match germline at one end; this may be a read error. The chain couples TRBV12-3 or TRBV12-4 to TRBJ1-4; tentatively, D is TRBD1 (5 bases). The CDR3 is 14 residues long. The CDR3 region is CASSAGGTNERLFF. CDR3 bases: TGTGCCAGCAGTGCCGGGGGTACTAATGAAAGACTGTTTTTT.

The table lists this clonotype with a few counts. The rearrangement joins TRBV5-1 to TRBJ2-4, with 13 bases aligning to TRBD2. The end of the DNA aligns better with TRBJ2-5, so the J call may be wrong. The CDR3 length is 16 residues. Germline-derived CDR1 and CDR2 are SGHRS and YFSETQ. The CDR3 loop reads CASSLGTSGVEETQYF. In nucleotides, the CDR3 is TGCGCCAGCAGCCTCGGGACTAGCGGGGTTGAAGAGACCCAGTACTTC.

In this sample, this clonotype turned up a few times. The rearrangement uses TRBV7-3 and TRBJ1-2; D possibly corresponds to TRBD1 (6 bases). The germline CDR1 and CDR2 sequences are SGHTA and FQGTGA. V was cut by 5 bases and J by 8 bases, with 18 bases left in between. The CDR3 extends over 14 amino acids. DNA of the CDR3: TGTGCCAGCAGCCAAACTCAGGGGTCCGGAGGCTACACCTTC. Its translation is CASSQTQGSGGYTF.

V is TRBV6-2 or TRBV6-3 and J is TRBJ1-2, with D uncertain. V lost 2 bases to trimming and J lost 0 bases, with 10 bases between them. The germline CDR1 and CDR2 sequences are MNHEY and SVGEGT. The CDR3 length is 15 residues. CDR3 bases: TGTGCCAGCAGTTACGGACGGATCGCTAACTATGGCTACACCTTC. Translating it yields CASSYGRIANYGYTF.

This clonotype was found a few times. The chain combines TRBV7-2 with TRBJ1-2; tentatively, D is TRBD1 (6 bases). Per germline, CDR1 SGHTA and CDR2 FQGNSA. This CDR3 region has 14 residues. V lost 4 bases to trimming and J lost 8 bases, with 17 bases between them. This CDR3 reads CASSSLGGVWGYTF. The CDR3 nucleotides read TGTGCCAGCAGCTCTTTGGGGGGCGTGTGGGGCTACACCTTC.

The V and J genes are TRBV12-3 or TRBV12-4 and TRBJ2-2; 8 bases fit TRBD2. V was clipped by 4 bases and J by 4 bases; unmatched bases: 5. This CDR3 has 15 residues. CDR3: CASSSGLGGTGELFF. The CDR3 nucleotides read TGTGCCAGCAGTTCGGGACTAGGAGGCACCGGGGAGCTGTTTTTT.

J is TRBJ1-1 and V is TRBV9; D might be TRBD1 (6 bases). With 5 bases removed from V and 7 bases from J, the gap between germline ends came to 12 bases. Germline lookup yields CDR1 SGDLS and CDR2 YYNGEE. CDR3 length equals 12 residues. In DNA form, the CDR3 reads TGTGCCAGCAGTCCCCGGACAGATGAAGCTTTCTTT. It yields the protein CASSPRTDEAFF.

This chain links TRBV6-6 with TRBJ2-7, with a weak D call TRBD2 (7 bases). Trimming shortened V by 4 bases and J by 5 bases, and 15 bases separated the two germline ends. Germline CDR1 MNHNY, CDR2 SVGAGI (reference sequence). The CDR3 sequence is 14 residues long. The CDR3 reads CASSSRGAAHEQYF. CDR3 DNA sequence: TGTGCCAGCAGTTCCCGGGGGGCAGCCCACGAGCAGTACTTC.

This rearrangement joins TRBV19 to TRBJ2-2, with TRBD2 matching 8 bases. V lost 5 bases, J lost 0 bases, and 5 bases stayed unmatched. Germline CDR1 and CDR2: LNHDA and SQIVND (reference sequence). The CDR3 sequence is 16 residues long. CDR3 nucleotides: TGTGCCAGTAGTCTGCGCGGGGGGTCGAACACCGGGGAGCTGTTTTTT. This codes for CASSLRGGSNTGELFF. Together with reference TRBV19 and TRBJ2-2, the CDR3 gives the full variable domain: DGGITQSPKYLFRKEGQNVTLSCEQNLNHDAMYWYRQDPGQGLRLIYYSQIVNDFQKGDIAEGYSVSREKKESFPLTVTSAQKNPTAFYLCASSLRGGSNTGELFFGEGSRLTVL.

This clonotype was detected only a few times. The chain combines TRBV5-1 with TRBJ1-1, with a weak D call TRBD1 (5 bases). V lost 4 bases and J lost 3, with 16 bases in between. The CDR3 consists of 15 residues. CDR1 is SGHRS and CDR2 is YFSETQ in the germline V gene. In DNA, the CDR3 is TGCGCCAGCAGCAACCCCGGGGAGGGGCACACTGAAGCTTTCTTT. This codes for CASSNPGEGHTEAFF.

CDR3 bases: TGTGCCAGCAGTTCCGATGGGCGGGGTACAGATACGCAGTATTTT. It specifies CASSSDGRGTDTQYF. This rearrangement joins TRBV28 to TRBJ2-3; D may be TRBD2 (6 bases). The CDR3 covers 15 residues. Germline V gene lookup returns CDR1 MDHEN and CDR2 SYDVKM. The germline V and J ends were trimmed by 4 bases and 3 bases, with 14 bases remaining between them.

This clonotype has just one count. This sequence joins TRBV4-1 and TRBJ2-2; 7 bases map to TRBD1. The J segment lost 5 bases and the V segment lost 6 bases, leaving 12 bases of the junction unmatched. The CDR3 spans 16 residues. The germline V gene encodes CDR1 MGHRA and CDR2 YSYEKL. For the CDR3, the DNA is TGCGCCAGCAGTCTGCAACAGGGGTGGATGACCGGGGAGCTGTTTTTT. This translates into CASSLQQGWMTGELFF.

The V call is TRBV25-1, the J call TRBJ1-1, with TRBD1 matching 7 bases. CDR1 and CDR2 (germline): MGHDK, SYGVNS. CDR3 length: 15 residues. J was trimmed by 4 bases and V by 3 bases; bases with no gene match: 8. The CDR3 coding sequence is TGTGCCAGCAGTGACCCCTGGACAGGAGGCACTGAAGCTTTCTTT. Translating it yields CASSDPWTGGTEAFF. Supplemented by reference TRBV25-1 and TRBJ1-1, the full variable domain reads EADIYQTPRYLVIGTGKKITLECSQTMGHDKMYWYQQDPGMELHLIHYSYGVNSTEKGDLSSESTVSRIRTEHFPLTLESARPSHTSQYLCASSDPWTGGTEAFFGQGTRLTVV.

This clonotype occurred a few times. CDR3 sequence: CASSRQGTGELFF. CDR3 bases: TGTGCCAGCAGCCGACAAGGTACCGGGGAGCTGTTTTTT. V gene TRBV6-5 combines with J gene TRBJ2-2; D unclear. This CDR3 has 13 residues. Germline V CDR1 and CDR2: MNHEY, SVGAGI. Trimming removed 6 bases from V and 5 bases from J, with 10 bases in between.

The sample holds a few counts of this clonotype. J is TRBJ2-1 and V is TRBV4-3, with D perhaps TRBD2 (5 bases). Trimming shortened V by 0 bases and J by 9 bases, and 6 bases separated the two germline ends. The CDR3 is 12 amino acids. Germline loops: CDR1 LGHNA, CDR2 YSLEER. This CDR3 is CASSQDAGEQFF. CDR3 bases: TGCGCCAGCAGCCAAGATGCGGGTGAGCAGTTCTTC.

J is TRBJ2-3 and V is TRBV5-1; 9 bases are a match to TRBD2. CDR3 length: 15 residues. The V segment lost 0 bases and the J segment 9 bases; nucleotides outside the gene matches: 8. In germline, CDR1 is SGHRS, CDR2 YFSETQ. The CDR3 sequence is CASSLGSGGAGTQYF. For the CDR3, the DNA is TGCGCCAGCAGCTTGGGTAGCGGGGGTGCTGGGACGCAGTATTTT.

This clonotype showed up just once. The CDR3 coding sequence is TGTGCCAGCAGCTTAGCGTGGAGGAAAATGGACGGGGAGCTGTTTTTT. Protein sequence: CASSLAWRKMDGELFF. V usage is TRBV7-9 and J usage is TRBJ2-2, with TRBD2 as a possible D gene (5 bases). The V end lost 0 bases, the J end lost 7 bases, and 15 bases lay between the germline ends. CDR3 size: 16 residues. Germline values: CDR1 SEHNR, CDR2 FQNEAQ (reference sequence). The full variable domain, with the rest looked up from reference TRBV7-9 and TRBJ2-2, is DTGVSQNPRHKITKRGQNVTFRCDPISEHNRLYWYRQTLGQGPEFLTYFQNEAQLEKSRLLSDRFSAERPKGSFSTLEIQRTEQGDSAMYLCASSLAWRKMDGELFFGEGSRLTVL.

The rearrangement uses TRBV15 and TRBJ1-2; the D gene is possibly TRBD1 (5 bases). Germline V CDR1 and CDR2: LNHNV, YYDKDF (reference sequence). With 3 bases removed from V and 6 bases from J, the gap between germline ends came to 14 bases. CDR3 length equals 14 residues. CDR3 sequence: CATSRLRGDHGYTF. CDR3 bases: TGTGCCACCAGCAGGTTGAGAGGGGATCATGGCTACACCTTC.